Sequencing of this T cell receptor beta chain was carried out in a study of blood T cell repertoires in COVID-19. Background on the study: Spain, Italy and the United States supplied samples that represented acute and convalescent COVID-19.

Germline V gives CDR1 SGHVS, CDR2 FNYEAQ. This CDR3 contains 16 residues. V lost 2 bases to trimming and J lost 2 bases, with 15 bases between them. The table lists this clone with a few counts. In the source study's methods: Estimation of nucleated cell counts was performed using reference gene primer amplification. Clones were sequenced by immunoSEQ multiplex PCR, and TCRdb holds only the in-frame ones, with some missing. The V and J calls and clone size are taken from that table; D and trimming were inferred from the DNA. Of about 63,000 clones in the sample, less than 80% were seen once. V is TRBV7-6 and J is TRBJ1-1; tentative D call: TRBD1 (6 bases). The sequence was obtained from a human donor in a cohort sampled during active COVID-19. The sequenced sample was peripheral blood. CDR3 sequence (DNA): TGTGCCAGCAGCTTAACAGGGTCGGGACAAAACACTGAAGCTTTCTTT. Protein: CASSLTGSGQNTEAFF.